Sequencing of this T cell receptor beta chain was carried out in a study of blood T cell repertoires in COVID-19. Overall study context: Sites in the United States, Italy and Spain provided acute and convalescent COVID-19 samples.

Deletions cut 4 bases from V and 4 bases from J, with 16 bases between. This CDR3 region has 15 residues. Germline V gene lookup returns CDR1 SGHTA and CDR2 FQGNSA. Those enrolled, adults aged 18 to 89 years, came from about two dozen US areas. Among Cohort 3 donors, those recovered had two negative PCRs, clearance, or symptom resolution. Measured with immunoSEQ multiplex PCR; TCRdb has only the in-frame clones, and not every one. The sample has around 390,000 clones, around 87% seen once. Sequencing was carried out using PBMCs or T cells enriched from blood (not recorded which). The J gene is TRBJ2-5, the V gene TRBV7-2; maybe TRBD2 (6 bases). The receptor was isolated from a woman between 45 and 65 years old who had recovered from COVID-19. The CDR3 region is CASSYVGGVGETQYF. Here the CDR3 DNA reads TGTGCCAGCAGCTACGTCGGCGGGGTAGGAGAGACCCAGTACTTC.